The clone carrying this TCR beta chain was recorded a few times. The antigen is undetermined. The study ran its PCR with 60 Vbeta and 13 Jbeta primers. Generated by immunoSEQ multiplex PCR, the TCRdb table keeps only in-frame clones and is missing some. The sample includes about 120,000 clones, around 77% of them seen just once. The sample is drawn from a study of cytomegalovirus exposure and HLA in healthy donors. Study outcomes and limitations: The records held CMV serostatus as the only immune exposure information.

The V segment lost 10 bases and the J segment 4 bases; nucleotides outside the gene matches: 7. Germline V gene sequence: CDR1 MNHNS, CDR2 SASEGT. The CDR3 extends over 13 amino acids. The sample comprised PBMCs. The TCR was taken from a man younger than 35 in good health and CMV-seropositive. The rearrangement uses TRBV6-1 and TRBJ1-2; 9 nucleotides agree with TRBD1. The CDR3 DNA sequence: TGTGCCACCCCTGGGACAGGGCCCTATGGCTACACCTTC. It specifies CATPGTGPYGYTF.